This entry lists 25 T cell receptor beta chains sequenced from one sample in a study of blood T cells in healthy people across ages. A second PCR, run for roughly 7 to 12 cycles, used a sample-barcoded 5' primer plus a J-beta primer mix. TCRdb reprocessed the 5' RACE reads via MiXCR and lists one record per CDR3 protein. In the table there are approximately 850,000 distinct CDR3 sequences, around 45% of which are singletons. The sequencing input was blood. The receptors derive from a man aged 55 to 69 in good health.

The chain has TRBV28 and TRBJ1-4, with no clear D. The CDR3 is 13 residues long. Germline lookup yields CDR1 MDHEN and CDR2 SYDVKM. Deletions cut 5 bases from V and 5 bases from J, with 9 bases between. CDR3 residues: CASSVQVNEKLFF. CDR3 bases: TGTGCCAGCAGTGTCCAAGTAAATGAAAAACTGTTTTTT.

The J gene is TRBJ1-1, the V gene TRBV7-9, with D maybe TRBD1 (5 bases). The germline CDR1 and CDR2 sequences are SEHNR and FQNEAQ (reference sequence). The CDR3 has 15 amino acids. The germline V and J ends were trimmed by 5 bases and 5 bases, with 18 bases remaining between them. This CDR3 reads CASSPMTDLRTEAFF. In DNA, the CDR3 is TGTGCCAGCAGCCCTATGACAGACCTAAGGACTGAAGCTTTCTTT.

The chain joins TRBV5-1 to TRBJ2-7; no reliable D call. The V end was cut by 7 bases, the J end by 2 bases, with 13 bases between. This CDR3 has 13 residues. Germline V CDR1 and CDR2: SGHRS, YFSETQ. CDR3 DNA: TGCGCCAGCGGTGACGGAGTCGCCTACGAGCAGTACTTC. Translated: CASGDGVAYEQYF.

This clonotype has only a few counts. This sequence joins TRBV15 and TRBJ1-2, with D tentatively TRBD1 (6 bases). Looked up from germline, CDR1 is LNHNV and CDR2 is YYDKDF (reference sequence). V shed 5 bases and J shed 4 bases, with 20 bases lying between them. CDR3 length: 16 amino acids. The chain's CDR3 is CATSSLAGDPLYGYTF. CDR3 bases: TGTGCCACCAGCTCACTGGCAGGGGACCCCCTCTATGGCTACACCTTC.

This clonotype was seen a few times. V gene TRBV7-8 combines with J gene TRBJ2-6; a weak D match, TRBD2 (5 bases). The CDR3 loop spans 16 amino acids. Per germline, CDR1 SGHVS and CDR2 FQNEAQ. V lost 4 bases, J lost 1 base, and 11 bases lay in between. CDR3 sequence (DNA): TGTGCCAGCAGCTCAACTAGTTTTTCTGGGGCCAACGTCCTGACTTTC. Translated, it gives CASSSTSFSGANVLTF.

This clonotype has just a few counts. The chain links TRBV6-6 to TRBJ2-5; 9 bases map to TRBD1. Trimming removed 5 bases from V and 5 bases from J; junction bases left unmatched: 6. The CDR3 is 14 residues long. The germline V gene has CDR1 MNHNY and CDR2 SVGAGI (reference sequence). CDR3 sequence reads: CASSATGGSETQYF. The CDR3 DNA sequence: TGTGCCAGCAGTGCTACAGGGGGCTCGGAGACCCAGTACTTC.

This clonotype was seen ten or more times. The chain is built from TRBV15 and TRBJ2-7, with TRBD1 matching over 10 bases. V gave up 0 bases and J gave up 7 bases; unmatched junction bases: 6. The CDR3 consists of 15 residues. CDR1 and CDR2 (germline): LNHNV, YYDKDF (reference sequence). As DNA, the CDR3 is TGTGCCACCAGCAGAGATCTGGGACAGGGGCGAGAGCAGTACTTC. This codes for CATSRDLGQGREQYF.

This clonotype has at least ten counts. DNA of the CDR3: TGTGCCAGCAGTTTAAGCATCATCTATGGCTACACCTTC. Translating gives CASSLSIIYGYTF. The chain is built from TRBV28 and TRBJ1-2, with D unclear. Deletions cut 2 bases from V and 4 bases from J, with 8 bases between. Germline CDR1 is MDHEN and CDR2 is SYDVKM. The CDR3 runs to 13 residues.

This clonotype occurred a few times. V usage is TRBV12-3 or TRBV12-4 and J usage is TRBJ2-5; D is possibly TRBD1 (6 bases). The end of the DNA fits TRBJ2-7 better, so the J call may be wrong. CDR3 length equals 12 residues. CDR3 nucleotide sequence: TGTGCCAGCAGTTTCTCGACAGGCGAGCAGTACTTC. Protein product: CASSFSTGEQYF.

The chain employs TRBV5-4 and TRBJ2-3; TRBD2 matches at 8 bases. The CDR3 length is 18 residues. J gave up 0 bases and V 1 base, and 10 bases lay outside the gene matches. Germline V gene sequence: CDR1 SGHNT, CDR2 YYREEE (reference sequence). CDR3 nucleotide sequence: TGTGCCAGCAGCTTGTCGTTAAGTCGGGGGGGTAGCACAGATACGCAGTATTTT. It translates to CASSLSLSRGGSTDTQYF.

This clonotype was counted only a few times. This rearrangement joins TRBV29-1 to TRBJ1-1; tentatively, D is TRBD1 (5 bases). The V end was cut by 3 bases, the J end by 0 bases, with 17 bases between. The length of the CDR3 is 16 residues. Per germline, CDR1 SQVTM and CDR2 ANQGSEA. The CDR3 DNA sequence: TGCAGCGTTGAGGTCGGGCGGGGGGGGGTGAACACTGAAGCTTTCTTT. Translation gives CSVEVGRGGVNTEAFF.

This clonotype was seen more than once but under ten times. This chain connects TRBV15 to TRBJ1-5, with TRBD1 matching over 9 bases. The ends lost 5 bases at V and 5 bases at J; junction bases unmatched: 16. The CDR3 is 18 amino acids. CDR1 is LNHNV, CDR2 YYDKDF, per germline (reference sequence). For the CDR3, the DNA is TGTGCCACCAGCTTACGGTGGAGCGGGACAGGGTTTGATCAGCCCCAGCATTTT. This translates into CATSLRWSGTGFDQPQHF.

There are a few counts of this clonotype. CDR3 in DNA: TGTGCCAGCAGCGTTACCGGGACGCAGTCCTACGAGCAGTACTTC. Translation gives CASSVTGTQSYEQYF. This chain joins TRBV9 and TRBJ2-4; perhaps D is TRBD1 or TRBD2 (5 bases each). The last part of the DNA fits TRBJ2-7 better; the J call may be wrong. The CDR3 is 15 residues long. Germline values: CDR1 SGDLS, CDR2 YYNGEE.

The gene calls are TRBV6-6 and TRBJ2-7; the D gene is possibly TRBD2 (5 bases). The J call may be incorrect, as the DNA end agrees better with TRBJ2-5. The CDR3 is 15 residues long. Germline loops: CDR1 MNHNY, CDR2 SVGAGI (reference sequence). The chain's CDR3 is CASSYSSSGHETQYF. In DNA, the CDR3 is TGTGCCAGCAGTTATTCGTCGAGCGGCCACGAGACCCAGTACTTC.

This chain uses TRBV10-3 with TRBJ1-5, with 12 bases identical to TRBD1. This CDR3 spans 15 amino acids. Unmatched junction bases numbered 7, after V lost 6 bases and J lost 7 bases. The germline V gene has CDR1 ENHRY and CDR2 SYGVKD. The CDR3 spells CAISPGTGGRQPQHF. DNA of the CDR3: TGTGCCATCAGCCCCGGGACAGGGGGCCGGCAGCCCCAGCATTTT.

The chain has TRBV11-2 and TRBJ2-3; 9 nucleotides agree with TRBD1. The J segment lost 0 bases and the V segment lost 1 base, leaving 5 bases of the junction unmatched. CDR1 SGHAT and CDR2 FQNNGV come from the germline V gene. This CDR3 contains 17 residues. The chain's CDR3 is CASSLAGTGTSTDTQYF. CDR3 bases: TGTGCCAGCAGCTTAGCAGGGACAGGGACTAGCACAGATACGCAGTATTTT.

The J gene is TRBJ1-2, the V gene TRBV5-8, with 7 bases that match TRBD1. Trimming cost V 2 bases and J 3 bases; bases outside gene matches: 10. CDR1 is SGHTS and CDR2 is YDEGEE in the germline V gene. This CDR3 region has 16 residues. CDR3 loop: CASSFVGGGADYGYTF. For the CDR3, the DNA is TGTGCCAGCAGCTTCGTTGGAGGGGGCGCGGACTATGGCTACACCTTC.

The rearrangement links TRBV30 to TRBJ2-5, with no clear D. Germline CDR1 GTSNPN, CDR2 SVGIG (reference sequence). V was shortened by 0 bases and J by 5 bases, with 7 bases between the two germline ends. The CDR3 consists of 12 residues. In DNA, the CDR3 is TGTGCCTGGAGTGTACAGCCCGAGACCCAGTACTTC. This encodes CAWSVQPETQYF.

Only one count was recorded for this clonotype. Possible read error: a much larger clone is one base away. The rearrangement joins TRBV29-1 to TRBJ2-3; a weak D match, TRBD2 (7 bases). The germline gives CDR1 SQVTM, CDR2 ANQGSEA. V was clipped by 4 bases and J by 8 bases, with 13 bases between them. The CDR3 is 12 residues long. The CDR3 nucleotides read TGCAGCGTTGGGACTAGGGGGGGTACGCAGTATTTT. It encodes CSVGTRGGTQYF.

The chain uses TRBV20-1 and TRBJ2-7, with D possibly TRBD2 on 6 matching bases. Germline CDR1 and CDR2: DFQATT and SNEGSKA (reference sequence). CDR3 length equals 13 residues. The V gene lost 6 bases and the J gene lost 0 bases, with 12 bases spanning the gap. The CDR3 nucleotides are TGCAGTGCATGGGGGGTCTTCTCCTACGAGCAGTACTTC. Translation gives CSAWGVFSYEQYF.

The table lists this clonotype with a count of one. The chain joins TRBV30 to TRBJ2-7, with TRBD1 identical over 7 bases. The V gene's germline CDR1 is GTSNPN and CDR2 SVGIG (reference sequence). The CDR3 is 13 residues long. Trimming cost V 1 base and J 3 bases; bases outside gene matches: 3. This CDR3 is CAWSETGSYEQYF. Here the CDR3 DNA reads TGTGCCTGGAGTGAGACAGGGAGCTACGAGCAGTACTTC.

This clonotype has just a few counts. This chain connects TRBV7-9 to TRBJ2-4, with unresolved D. The CDR3 consists of 18 residues. V lost 5 bases and J 0 bases, leaving 20 bases between the germline ends. CDR1 and CDR2 from the germline V gene are SEHNR and FQNEAQ (reference sequence). The CDR3 protein is CASSPGPLHPTAKNIQYF. The CDR3 nucleotides read TGTGCCAGCAGCCCCGGACCCTTACACCCTACAGCCAAAAACATTCAGTACTTC.

This clonotype came up many times. The chain uses TRBV12-3 or TRBV12-4 and TRBJ2-3; 7 nucleotides align to TRBD1. V was clipped by 4 bases and J by 2 bases; unmatched bases: 6. This CDR3 is built from 15 residues. The CDR3 bases are TGTGCCAGCAGTTCTCGACAGGGATTCACAGATACGCAGTATTTT. Translation: CASSSRQGFTDTQYF.

The table lists this clonotype with a few counts. The rearrangement links TRBV7-9 to TRBJ2-5; TRBD1 is a possible D gene (5 bases). The CDR3 runs to 13 residues. Trimming left V 1 base short and J 11 bases short, with 14 bases between. The germline gives CDR1 SEHNR, CDR2 FQNEAQ (reference sequence). The CDR3 DNA sequence: TGTGCCAGCAGCTTAGAGACAGCACCATGGCAGTACTTC. Translating gives CASSLETAPWQYF.

This clonotype was observed a few times. The genes are TRBV7-2 and TRBJ2-7, with D perhaps assigned TRBD1 or TRBD2 (5 bases each). V was pared by 4 bases and J by 3 bases, with 13 bases between. CDR1 and CDR2 from the germline V gene are SGHTA and FQGNSA. The length of the CDR3 is 14 residues. As DNA, the CDR3 is TGTGCCAGCAGCTCCCCCGGGGCCGGCTACGAGCAGTACTTC. Encoded protein: CASSSPGAGYEQYF. The full variable domain, with the rest looked up from reference TRBV7-2 and TRBJ2-7, is GAGVSQSPSNKVTEKGKDVELRCDPISGHTALYWYRQSLGQGLEFLIYFQGNSAPDKSGLPSDRFSAERTGGSVSTLTIQRTQQEDSAVYLCASSSPGAGYEQYFGPGTRLTVT.